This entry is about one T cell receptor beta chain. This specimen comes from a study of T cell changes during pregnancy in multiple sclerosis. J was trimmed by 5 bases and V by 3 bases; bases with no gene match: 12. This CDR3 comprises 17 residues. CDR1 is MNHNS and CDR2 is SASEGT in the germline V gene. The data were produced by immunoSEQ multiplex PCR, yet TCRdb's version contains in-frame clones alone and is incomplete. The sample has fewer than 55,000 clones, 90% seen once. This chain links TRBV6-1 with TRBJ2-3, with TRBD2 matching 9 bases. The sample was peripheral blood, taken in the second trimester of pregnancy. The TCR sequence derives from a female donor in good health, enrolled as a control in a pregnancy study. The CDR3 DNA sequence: TGTGCCAGCAGTGACCCAGGAGCGGGGGGTCGATTAGATACGCAGTATTTT. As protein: CASSDPGAGGRLDTQYF.